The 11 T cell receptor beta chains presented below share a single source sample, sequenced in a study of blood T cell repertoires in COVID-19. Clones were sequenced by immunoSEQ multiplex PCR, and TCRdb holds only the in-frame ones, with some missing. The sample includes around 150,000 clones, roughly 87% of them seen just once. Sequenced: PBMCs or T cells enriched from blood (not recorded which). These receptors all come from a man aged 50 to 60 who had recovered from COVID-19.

This CDR3 is CASSQWAGNQPQHF. CDR3 DNA sequence: TGTGCCAGCAGCCAATGGGCAGGAAATCAGCCCCAGCATTTT. This chain joins TRBV3-1 (or the pseudogene TRBV3-2) and TRBJ1-5; no clear D. This CDR3 contains 14 residues. Germline CDR1 LGHDT, CDR2 YNNKEL (reference sequence). Trimming took off 2 bases at V and 4 bases at J, with 9 bases between the two ends.

CDR3 in amino acids: CASSFGRESYNEQFF. The CDR3 nucleotides read TGTGCCAGCAGCTTTGGTCGGGAGTCCTACAATGAGCAGTTCTTC. This chain uses TRBV11-1 with TRBJ2-1; D possibly corresponds to TRBD2 (6 bases). CDR3 length: 15 amino acids. The germline gives CDR1 SGHAT, CDR2 FQDESV (reference sequence). Trimming pared 3 bases from V and 1 base from J, leaving 10 bases between.

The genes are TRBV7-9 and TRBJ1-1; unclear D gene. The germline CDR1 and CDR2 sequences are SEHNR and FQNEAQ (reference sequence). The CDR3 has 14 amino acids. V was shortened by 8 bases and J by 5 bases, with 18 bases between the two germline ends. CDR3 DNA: TGTGCCAGCTCCTGGGCATCCCGGGGTACTGAAGCTTTCTTT. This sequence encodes CASSWASRGTEAFF.

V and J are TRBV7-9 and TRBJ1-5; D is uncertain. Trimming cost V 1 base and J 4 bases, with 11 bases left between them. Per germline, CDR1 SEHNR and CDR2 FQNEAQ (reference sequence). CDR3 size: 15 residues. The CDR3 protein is CASSLGRSVNQPQHF. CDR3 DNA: TGTGCCAGCAGCTTAGGCAGGTCCGTTAATCAGCCCCAGCATTTT.

The CDR3 DNA sequence: TGTGCCACCAGTGATTTGTATCCTAGCGGGATAGGCTACAATGAGCAGTTCTTC. It specifies CATSDLYPSGIGYNEQFF. The chain links TRBV24-1 to TRBJ2-1, with TRBD2 matching over 9 bases. Losses at the gene ends were 0 bases for V and 3 bases for J; bases not matched to a gene: 8. The CDR3 runs 18 residues. The V gene's germline CDR1 is KGHDR and CDR2 SFDVKD.

CDR3 region: CASKIGRMYGYTF. The CDR3 bases are TGTGCCAGCAAAATCGGCAGGATGTACGGCTACACCTTC. The chain couples TRBV27 to TRBJ1-2; D unresolved. The CDR3 loop spans 13 amino acids. CDR1 is MNHEY, CDR2 SMNVEV, per germline (reference sequence). Trimming took 7 bases from V and 8 from J, leaving 17 bases between them.

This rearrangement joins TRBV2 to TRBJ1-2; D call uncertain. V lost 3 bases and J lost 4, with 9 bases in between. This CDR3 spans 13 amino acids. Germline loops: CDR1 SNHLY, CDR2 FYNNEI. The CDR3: CASSDEAFYGYTF. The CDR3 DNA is TGTGCCAGCAGTGATGAGGCATTCTATGGCTACACCTTC.

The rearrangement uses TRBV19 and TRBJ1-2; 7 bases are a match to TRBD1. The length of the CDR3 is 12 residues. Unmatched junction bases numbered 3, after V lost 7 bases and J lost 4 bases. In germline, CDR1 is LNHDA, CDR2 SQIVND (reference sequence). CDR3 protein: CASNRGGYGYTF. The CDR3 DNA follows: TGTGCCAGTAACAGGGGCGGCTATGGCTACACCTTC.

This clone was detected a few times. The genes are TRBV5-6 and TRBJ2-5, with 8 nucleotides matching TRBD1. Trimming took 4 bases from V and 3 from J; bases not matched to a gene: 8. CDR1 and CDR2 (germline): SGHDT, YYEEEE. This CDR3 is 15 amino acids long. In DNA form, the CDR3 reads TGTGCCAGCAGCCGAACAGGGGGAGGAGAAGAGACCCAGTACTTC. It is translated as CASSRTGGGEETQYF.

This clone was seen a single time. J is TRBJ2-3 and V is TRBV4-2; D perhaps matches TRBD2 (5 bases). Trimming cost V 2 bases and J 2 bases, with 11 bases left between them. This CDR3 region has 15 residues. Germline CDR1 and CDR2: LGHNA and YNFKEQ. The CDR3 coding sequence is TGTGCCAGCAGCCAAATAGCGACCAACACAGATACGCAGTATTTT. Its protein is CASSQIATNTDTQYF.

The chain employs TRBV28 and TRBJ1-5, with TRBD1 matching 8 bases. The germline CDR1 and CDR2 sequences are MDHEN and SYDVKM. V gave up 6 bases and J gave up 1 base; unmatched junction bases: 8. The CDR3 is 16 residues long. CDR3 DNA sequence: TGTGCCAGCAGCACCCAGGGGGCGGGGAGCAATCAGCCCCAGCATTTT. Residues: CASSTQGAGSNQPQHF.